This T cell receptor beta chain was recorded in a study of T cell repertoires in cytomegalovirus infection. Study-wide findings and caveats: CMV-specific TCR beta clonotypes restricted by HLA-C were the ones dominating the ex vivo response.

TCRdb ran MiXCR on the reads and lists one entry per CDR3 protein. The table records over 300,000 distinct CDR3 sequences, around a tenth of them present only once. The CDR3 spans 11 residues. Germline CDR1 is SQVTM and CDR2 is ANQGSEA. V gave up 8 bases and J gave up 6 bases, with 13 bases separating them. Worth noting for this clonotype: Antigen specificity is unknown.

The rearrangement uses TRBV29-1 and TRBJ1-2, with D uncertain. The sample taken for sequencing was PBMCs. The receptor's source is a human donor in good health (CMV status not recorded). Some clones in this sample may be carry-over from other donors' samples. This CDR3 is CSLGRSDGYTF. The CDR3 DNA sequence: TGCAGCCTAGGTCGATCTGATGGCTACACCTTC. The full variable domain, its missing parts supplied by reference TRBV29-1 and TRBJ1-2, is SAVISQKPSRDICQRGTSLTIQCQVDSQVTMMFWYRQQPGQSLTLIATANQGSEATYESGFVIDKFPISRPNLTFSTLTVSNMSPEDSSIYLCSLGRSDGYTFGSGTRLTVV.